This T cell receptor beta chain comes out of a study of CD8 T cells in Susac syndrome. The CDR3 runs 14 residues. V lost 0 bases to trimming and J lost 4 bases, with 12 bases between them. Germline CDR1 SQVTM, CDR2 ANQGSEA. When the RNA was reverse transcribed, random hexamers were used with an input of about 0.5 to 1 ug. Amplification of the TCR beta CDR3 was carried out by immunoSEQ multiplex PCR, which spanned a total of 54 Vbeta and 13 Jbeta segments. TCRdb passed the immunoSEQ multiplex PCR reads through MiXCR, listing each CDR3 protein once. The sample lists 150,000 to 200,000 distinct CDR3 sequences, 90% to 95% seen once, with 0.13% in the top ten.

The chain uses TRBV29-1 and TRBJ1-2; a possible D gene is TRBD1 (6 bases). The source of this sequence is a human donor in good health. The specimen sequenced was CD4+ T cells from PBMCs. CDR3 residues: CSVEDGGSLYGYTF. CDR3 bases: TGCAGCGTTGAAGATGGGGGCTCCCTCTATGGCTACACCTTC.